These T cell receptor beta chains were read from a single sample in a study of OX40 agonist ivuxolimab in advanced cancers. Generated by immunoSEQ multiplex PCR, the TCRdb table keeps only in-frame clones and is missing some. The table has about 72,000 clones, around 90% seen once. The material was CD4+ or CD8+ T cells sorted from blood, obtained in a trial of the OX40 agonist ivuxolimab. The receptors were gathered from an adult with an advanced solid tumor such as melanoma, head and neck, liver or kidney cancer. CDR3s include the opening cysteine and the closing phenylalanine or tryptophan. The order of the fields is V gene, J gene, D gene, clone size, CDR3 DNA, CDR3 protein. D genes are given only for firm matches. Not all rows give a size; the values are once, few, many and, for expanded clones, a class.

v_gene: TRBV5-1; j_gene: TRBJ1-2; d_gene: -; abundance: few; CDR3nt: TGCGCCAGCAGCTTGGACGACAGCCTCAGGAGGGGCTACACCTTC; CDR3aa: CASSLDDSLRRGYTF
v_gene: TRBV19; j_gene: TRBJ2-3; d_gene: -; abundance: -; CDR3nt: TGTGCCAGTAGCGATTATAGACAGGGAGGGGATACGCAGTATTTT; CDR3aa: CASSDYRQGGDTQYF
v_gene: TRBV28; j_gene: TRBJ1-4; d_gene: TRBD1; abundance: -; CDR3nt: TGTGCCAGCACCGGACAGGGGGCAACTAATGAAAAACTGTTTTTT; CDR3aa: CASTGQGATNEKLFF
v_gene: TRBV6-5; j_gene: TRBJ1-2; d_gene: TRBD1; abundance: -; CDR3nt: TGTGCCAGCGGACACAGGGGTCCCTCTGGCTACACCTTC; CDR3aa: CASGHRGPSGYTF
v_gene: TRBV5-4; j_gene: TRBJ1-6; d_gene: -; abundance: -; CDR3nt: TGTGCCAGCAAACAGACAGCTAATTCACCCCTCCACTTT; CDR3aa: CASKQTANSPLHF
v_gene: TRBV6-6; j_gene: TRBJ2-7; d_gene: TRBD1; abundance: -; CDR3nt: TGTGCCAGCAGTTCGAGACAGGGCGGCTCCTACGAGCAGTACTTC; CDR3aa: CASSSRQGGSYEQYF
v_gene: TRBV6-1; j_gene: TRBJ2-2; d_gene: -; abundance: -; CDR3nt: TGTGCCAGCAGTCTGGGGGAAAACACCGGGGAGCTGTTTTTT; CDR3aa: CASSLGENTGELFF
v_gene: TRBV18; j_gene: TRBJ2-7; d_gene: TRBD1; abundance: -; CDR3nt: TGTGCCAGCTCGCAGGACAGGGGGTTCTACGAGCAGTACTTC; CDR3aa: CASSQDRGFYEQYF
v_gene: TRBV27; j_gene: TRBJ2-7; d_gene: TRBD1; abundance: -; CDR3nt: TGTGCCAGCAGTTTATCCCCCCCGGGACAGGGCGGGTACGAGCAGTACTTC; CDR3aa: CASSLSPPGQGGYEQYF
v_gene: TRBV18; j_gene: TRBJ1-5; d_gene: TRBD1; abundance: -; CDR3nt: TGTGCCAGCTCACTAACTTCAGGGGGCCGTCAGCCCCAGCATTTT; CDR3aa: CASSLTSGGRQPQHF
v_gene: TRBV27; j_gene: TRBJ1-3; d_gene: -; abundance: -; CDR3nt: TGTGCCAGCGCCCCCAAGAGCTCTGGAAACACCATATATTTT; CDR3aa: CASAPKSSGNTIYF
v_gene: TRBV7-9; j_gene: TRBJ2-5; d_gene: TRBD2; abundance: -; CDR3nt: TGTGCCAGCAGCCTAGGGACTAGCGGGGCCGGGGAGACCCAGTACTTC; CDR3aa: CASSLGTSGAGETQYF
v_gene: TRBV10-2; j_gene: TRBJ2-7; d_gene: TRBD1; abundance: -; CDR3nt: TGCGCCAGCAGTGAATGGGACAGGGGGTCCTACGAGCAGTACTTC; CDR3aa: CASSEWDRGSYEQYF
v_gene: TRBV6-1; j_gene: TRBJ2-7; d_gene: TRBD1; abundance: -; CDR3nt: TGTGCCAGCATGATGGACAGGGGAGCCTACGAGCAGTACTTC; CDR3aa: CASMMDRGAYEQYF
v_gene: TRBV9; j_gene: TRBJ2-5; d_gene: TRBD2; abundance: -; CDR3nt: TGTGCCAGCAGCGTAGGAGGAACGGCGGGGGGCCCGCAAGAGACCCAGTACTTC; CDR3aa: CASSVGGTAGGPQETQYF
v_gene: TRBV5-6; j_gene: TRBJ1-3; d_gene: TRBD1; abundance: -; CDR3nt: TGTGCCAGCAGCTTGTCAGGGGGCTACTCTGGAAACACCATATATTTT; CDR3aa: CASSLSGGYSGNTIYF
v_gene: TRBV12-2; j_gene: TRBJ2-6; d_gene: -; abundance: -; CDR3nt: TGTGCAAGTCGCTTAGTATTGCAGGCTGCTTGTTCTGGGGCCAACGTCCTGACTTTC; CDR3aa: CASRLVLQAACSGANVLTF
v_gene: TRBV7-9; j_gene: TRBJ2-3; d_gene: -; abundance: few; CDR3nt: TGTGCCAGCAGCTTCGCCTCGGGGACCACAGATACGCAGTATTTT; CDR3aa: CASSFASGTTDTQYF
v_gene: TRBV5-1; j_gene: TRBJ1-2; d_gene: -; abundance: -; CDR3nt: TGCGCCAGCAGCTTGGAGGTACCCTATGGCTACACCTTC; CDR3aa: CASSLEVPYGYTF
v_gene: TRBV19; j_gene: TRBJ1-1; d_gene: TRBD1; abundance: -; CDR3nt: TGTGCCAGTAGTAAGCCCTCCGGACAGGTCTATACTGAAGCTTTCTTT; CDR3aa: CASSKPSGQVYTEAFF
v_gene: TRBV27; j_gene: TRBJ2-3; d_gene: TRBD2; abundance: -; CDR3nt: TGTGCCAGCAGGACTAGCGCGAGCACAGATACGCAGTATTTT; CDR3aa: CASRTSASTDTQYF
v_gene: TRBV5-1; j_gene: TRBJ1-6; d_gene: -; abundance: -; CDR3nt: TGCGCCAGCAGCTTGGGGCAGGGAGCTTCACCCCTCCACTTT; CDR3aa: CASSLGQGASPLHF
v_gene: TRBV11-2; j_gene: TRBJ2-7; d_gene: -; abundance: -; CDR3nt: TGTGCCAGCAGCCTAAATATGTACGAGCAGTACTTC; CDR3aa: CASSLNMYEQYF
v_gene: TRBV5-1; j_gene: TRBJ2-7; d_gene: -; abundance: -; CDR3nt: TGCGCCAGCAGCCAAGGTCCCGCGGGGTACGAGCAGTACTTC; CDR3aa: CASSQGPAGYEQYF
v_gene: TRBV6-4; j_gene: TRBJ1-5; d_gene: -; abundance: -; CDR3nt: TGTGCCAGCAGTGAAATGGTTGGCCAGCCCCAGCATTTT; CDR3aa: CASSEMVGQPQHF
v_gene: TRBV9; j_gene: TRBJ2-3; d_gene: -; abundance: once; CDR3nt: TGTGCCAGCAGCGTGATCGGGGCCACAGATACGCAGTATTTT; CDR3aa: CASSVIGATDTQYF
v_gene: TRBV11-1; j_gene: TRBJ2-7; d_gene: TRBD2; abundance: -; CDR3nt: TGTGCCAGCAGCTTCGGGACTAGCGGCTCCTACGAGCAGTACTTC; CDR3aa: CASSFGTSGSYEQYF
v_gene: TRBV4-3; j_gene: TRBJ1-2; d_gene: -; abundance: -; CDR3nt: TGCGCCAGCAGCGTCACAGGGAACTATGGCTACACCTTC; CDR3aa: CASSVTGNYGYTF
v_gene: TRBV5-1; j_gene: TRBJ2-7; d_gene: -; abundance: -; CDR3nt: TGCGCCAGCAGCACTGGGACCGGTTACGAGCAGTACTTC; CDR3aa: CASSTGTGYEQYF
v_gene: TRBV11-3; j_gene: TRBJ1-3; d_gene: TRBD1; abundance: -; CDR3nt: TGTGCCAGCAGCACCATTGGACAGGGGGCCGGAAACACCATATATTTT; CDR3aa: CASSTIGQGAGNTIYF
v_gene: TRBV7-3; j_gene: TRBJ2-1; d_gene: -; abundance: -; CDR3nt: TGTGCCAGCAGCTTAACGCTTCAGGGGCCCTACAATGAGCAGTTCTTC; CDR3aa: CASSLTLQGPYNEQFF
v_gene: TRBV29-1; j_gene: TRBJ2-7; d_gene: -; abundance: -; CDR3nt: TGCAGCGTTGACGCGTCGGGCCTACGGGAGCAGTACTTC; CDR3aa: CSVDASGLREQYF
v_gene: TRBV15; j_gene: TRBJ1-1; d_gene: -; abundance: few; CDR3nt: TGTGCCACCAGCAGAGACATGGGATTAGCTGACACTGAAGCTTTCTTT; CDR3aa: CATSRDMGLADTEAFF
v_gene: TRBV7-3; j_gene: TRBJ1-1; d_gene: -; abundance: -; CDR3nt: TGTGCCAGCAGCTTAAATATCTTCACTGAAGCTTTCTTT; CDR3aa: CASSLNIFTEAFF
v_gene: TRBV29-1; j_gene: TRBJ1-4; d_gene: -; abundance: few; CDR3nt: TGCAGCGTTATCGCAACTAATGAAAAACTGTTTTTT; CDR3aa: CSVIATNEKLFF
v_gene: TRBV21-1; j_gene: TRBJ2-7; d_gene: -; abundance: -; CDR3nt: TGTGCCAGCAGCTCAAGTGGGTTTTCCTACGAGCAGTACTTC; CDR3aa: CASSSSGFSYEQYF
v_gene: TRBV6-6; j_gene: TRBJ2-1; d_gene: TRBD2; abundance: -; CDR3nt: TGTGCCAGCAGGCATAGCGGGATTGACAGTGAGCAGTTCTTC; CDR3aa: CASRHSGIDSEQFF
v_gene: TRBV19; j_gene: TRBJ2-7; d_gene: -; abundance: -; CDR3nt: TGTGCCAGTAGTATAGGGAGGGACAGACCCTACGAGCAGTACTTC; CDR3aa: CASSIGRDRPYEQYF
v_gene: TRBV11-2; j_gene: TRBJ1-1; d_gene: -; abundance: -; CDR3nt: TGTGCCAGCAGCGCGACCGGGATATCTGAAGCTTTCTTT; CDR3aa: CASSATGISEAFF
v_gene: TRBV4-1; j_gene: TRBJ2-4; d_gene: -; abundance: -; CDR3nt: TGCGCCAGCAGCCTTAGAGAAGGGGGAGGATCCGCTGTGGCAGAAAGCAACATTCAGTACTTC; CDR3aa: CASSLREGGGSAVAESNIQYF
v_gene: TRBV28; j_gene: TRBJ1-5; d_gene: TRBD1; abundance: once; CDR3nt: TGTGCCAGCAGTTTAACAGGGGAGTGGAGCAATCAGCCCCAGCATTTT; CDR3aa: CASSLTGEWSNQPQHF
v_gene: TRBV19; j_gene: TRBJ1-3; d_gene: -; abundance: -; CDR3nt: TGTGCCAGTAGCCCGACAGGAGGAAACACCATATATTTT; CDR3aa: CASSPTGGNTIYF
v_gene: TRBV7-9; j_gene: TRBJ2-3; d_gene: -; abundance: -; CDR3nt: TGTGCCAGCAGCTTAGACAGCACAGATACGCAGTATTTT; CDR3aa: CASSLDSTDTQYF
v_gene: TRBV14; j_gene: TRBJ2-3; d_gene: -; abundance: -; CDR3nt: TGTGCCAGCAGCCAAGATAGGAGAGATACGCAGTATTTT; CDR3aa: CASSQDRRDTQYF
v_gene: TRBV29-1; j_gene: TRBJ1-1; d_gene: -; abundance: -; CDR3nt: TGCAGCGTTGGACAGATGAACACTGAAGCTTTCTTT; CDR3aa: CSVGQMNTEAFF